This is a list of T cell receptor beta chains from one sample in a study of cytomegalovirus exposure and HLA in healthy donors. The data were produced by immunoSEQ multiplex PCR, yet TCRdb's version contains in-frame clones alone and is incomplete. The repertoire has 150,000 to 200,000 clones, approximately 85% of them found once; the top ten carry about 9.3%. Specimen: PBMCs. The receptors were sampled from a man between 18 and 29 years old in good health and CMV-seropositive. Each CDR3 is given with its conserved first and last residue. The D gene is left open where the match is weak. Some rows have no size entry. The others give once, few or many, or a class for an expanded clone.

size	D	V	J	CDR3	DNA
-	-	TRBV5-6	TRBJ2-2	CAGNYLSRGELFF	TGTGCCGGCAACTATCTATCGCGAGGGGAGCTGTTTTTT
once	-	TRBV30	TRBJ2-5	CAWSVRQKETQYF	TGTGCCTGGAGTGTCAGACAGAAAGAGACCCAGTACTTC
-	-	TRBV7-2	TRBJ1-1	CASSLDREITEAFF	TGTGCCAGCAGCTTAGACAGGGAGATCACTGAAGCTTTCTTT
once	-	TRBV7-2	TRBJ1-3	CASSTSQYSGNTIYF	TGTGCCAGCAGTACGTCTCAGTACTCTGGAAACACCATATATTTT
-	TRBD1	TRBV27	TRBJ2-7	CASSGTGGAYEQYF	TGTGCCAGCAGTGGGACAGGGGGCGCCTACGAGCAGTACTTC
-	TRBD2	TRBV5-1	TRBJ2-1	CASRTSGRANEQFF	TGCGCCAGCCGGACTAGCGGCCGCGCCAATGAGCAGTTCTTC
-	-	TRBV10-1	TRBJ1-1	CASWSPTQVQAFF	TGCGCCAGCTGGTCCCCGACACAGGTGCAAGCTTTCTTT
-	-	TRBV9	TRBJ1-1	CASSPRDMNTEAFF	TGTGCCAGCAGCCCCAGGGATATGAACACTGAAGCTTTCTTT
-	-	TRBV27	TRBJ1-1	CASSLRGGREAFF	TGTGCCAGCAGTTTAAGGGGGGGACGTGAAGCTTTCTTT
-	-	TRBV6-4	TRBJ1-5	CATTPGGGKGTFNQPQHF	TGTGCCACTACTCCCGGAGGAGGGAAAGGCACCTTCAATCAGCCCCAGCATTTT
-	-	TRBV6-6	TRBJ1-2	CASREQGRDNYGYTF	TGTGCCAGCAGGGAACAGGGAAGGGACAACTATGGCTACACCTTC
once	TRBD1	TRBV29-1	TRBJ2-7	CSAGTDLYEQYF	TGCAGCGCTGGGACAGACCTATACGAGCAGTACTTC
-	TRBD1	TRBV7-9	TRBJ1-3	CASSAGQGDTIYF	TGTGCCAGCAGCGCGGGACAGGGAGACACCATATATTTT
-	-	TRBV5-1	TRBJ1-2	CASSLSPGQSYGYTF	TGCGCCAGCAGCTTGAGCCCGGGACAATCATATGGCTACACCTTC
-	TRBD1	TRBV5-1	TRBJ2-7	CASSLALGDRSYYEQYF	TGCGCCAGCAGCTTGGCCTTGGGGGACAGGAGTTACTACGAGCAGTACTTC
-	-	TRBV7-8	TRBJ2-2	CASSLVFSRANGELFF	TGTGCCAGCAGCTTAGTTTTCTCCAGGGCTAACGGGGAGCTGTTTTTT
-	TRBD1	TRBV6-4	TRBJ2-7	CASSASRRTGRTYYEQYF	TGTGCCAGCAGCGCATCTCGAAGGACAGGGAGGACTTACTACGAGCAGTACTTC
-	-	TRBV10-3	TRBJ1-1	CAIIQQPNTEAFF	TGTGCCATCATCCAACAACCTAACACTGAAGCTTTCTTT
once	-	TRBV30	TRBJ1-2	CAWSDSNYGYTF	TGTGCCTGGTCCGACAGTAACTATGGCTACACCTTC
-	-	TRBV25-1	TRBJ2-1	CASSEFGRGLYNEQFF	TGTGCCAGCAGTGAATTCGGGAGGGGGCTATACAATGAGCAGTTCTTC
-	-	TRBV11-3	TRBJ2-3	CASSSRGTDTQYF	TGTGCCAGCAGCTCCCGGGGCACAGATACGCAGTATTTT
-	-	TRBV30	TRBJ1-2	CAWLGGAGTRGYTF	TGTGCCTGGCTGGGGGGGGCCGGTACCCGGGGCTACACCTTC
-	TRBD2	TRBV14	TRBJ2-5	CASSQAGGLETQYF	TGTGCCAGCAGCCAAGCGGGGGGGCTCGAGACCCAGTACTTC
-	-	TRBV7-6	TRBJ2-7	CASSLGASGLEQYF	TGTGCCAGCAGCTTAGGGGCGTCCGGATTGGAGCAGTACTTC
-	-	TRBV6-1	TRBJ2-3	CASSESIGLSTDTQYF	TGTGCCAGCAGTGAAAGCATTGGGCTCAGCACAGATACGCAGTATTTT
few	TRBD1	TRBV2	TRBJ1-1	CASSEARQGEAFF	TGTGCCAGCAGTGAAGCGCGACAGGGTGAAGCTTTCTTT
-	-	TRBV10-1	TRBJ1-3	CASREDFTGNTIYF	TGCGCCAGCAGGGAAGACTTTACTGGAAACACCATATATTTT
-	TRBD1	TRBV5-4	TRBJ1-1	CASSLDRGRTEAFF	TGTGCCAGCAGCTTGGACAGGGGGAGGACTGAAGCTTTCTTT
-	TRBD2	TRBV5-4	TRBJ2-5	CASSLVIMPSGGQGQETQYF	TGTGCCAGCAGCTTGGTGATTATGCCTAGCGGGGGGCAGGGGCAAGAGACCCAGTACTTC
-	-	TRBV7-2	TRBJ1-2	CASSKPGPVGYTF	TGTGCCAGCAGTAAACCAGGGCCAGTGGGCTACACCTTC
-	TRBD1	TRBV29-1	TRBJ1-5	CSVVPGGFGGRNQPQHF	TGCAGCGTTGTCCCAGGGGGCTTTGGTGGTCGCAATCAGCCCCAGCATTTT
-	-	TRBV13	TRBJ2-7	CASSFGQRSYEQYF	TGTGCCAGCAGCTTCGGACAGCGATCCTACGAGCAGTACTTC
-	TRBD2	TRBV9	TRBJ2-2	CASSVGLAGNTGELFF	TGTGCCAGCAGCGTAGGACTAGCGGGTAACACCGGGGAGCTGTTTTTT
-	TRBD2	TRBV5-1	TRBJ2-7	CASSLPGLADSNYEQYF	TGCGCCAGCAGCTTACCGGGACTAGCGGACTCAAACTACGAGCAGTACTTC
-	-	TRBV9	TRBJ2-1	CASSVAQNPNNEQFF	TGTGCCAGCAGCGTAGCTCAGAACCCCAACAATGAGCAGTTCTTC
-	-	TRBV5-1	TRBJ1-4	CASSLRTGNEKLFF	TGCGCCAGCAGCTTGAGGACGGGGAATGAAAAACTGTTTTTT
-	-	TRBV7-9	TRBJ1-5	CASSGRGGADQPQHF	TGTGCCAGCAGCGGACGGGGGGGGGCCGATCAGCCCCAGCATTTT